A single T cell receptor beta chain is shown here with its context. The source of the sample is a study of blood T cell repertoires in COVID-19. Measured with immunoSEQ multiplex PCR; TCRdb has only the in-frame clones, and not every one. Of 250,000 to 350,000 clones listed, 70% to 90% were seen once; the top ten hold roughly 6.3%. This clonotype was sampled from a woman aged 45-59 years with COVID-19, enrolled during active disease. The sample was peripheral blood.

Here the CDR3 DNA reads TGTGCCAGCGCGATATCGGGGGTGAAGACCCAGTACTTC. Amino acid sequence: CASAISGVKTQYF. The chain recombines TRBV5-4 with TRBJ2-5; tentative D call: TRBD2 (6 bases). The CDR3 is 13 residues long. The germline V gene has CDR1 SGHNT and CDR2 YYREEE (reference sequence). Trimming removed 7 bases from V and 6 bases from J, with 16 bases in between.